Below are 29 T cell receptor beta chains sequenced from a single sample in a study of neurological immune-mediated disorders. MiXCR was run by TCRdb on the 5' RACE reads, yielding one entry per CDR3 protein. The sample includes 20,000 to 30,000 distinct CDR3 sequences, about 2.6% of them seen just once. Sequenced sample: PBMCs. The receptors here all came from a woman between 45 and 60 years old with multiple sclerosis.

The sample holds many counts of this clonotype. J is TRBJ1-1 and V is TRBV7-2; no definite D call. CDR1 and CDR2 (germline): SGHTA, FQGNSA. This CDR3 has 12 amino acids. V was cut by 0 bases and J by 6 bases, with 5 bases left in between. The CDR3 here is CASSLALAEAFF. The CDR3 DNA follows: TGTGCCAGCAGCTTAGCGCTCGCTGAAGCTTTCTTT.

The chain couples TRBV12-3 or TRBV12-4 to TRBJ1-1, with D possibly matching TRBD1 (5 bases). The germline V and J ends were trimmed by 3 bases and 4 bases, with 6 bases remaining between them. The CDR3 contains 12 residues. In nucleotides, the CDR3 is TGTGCCAGCAGTTTCAGGGTCACTGAAGCTTTCTTT. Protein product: CASSFRVTEAFF.

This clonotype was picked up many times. CDR3 nucleotides: TGCAGCGCGGGACTAGCGGGGGACACCGGGGAGCTGTTTTTT. Its translation: CSAGLAGDTGELFF. The rearrangement links TRBV29-1 to TRBJ2-2, with 14 bases lining up with TRBD2. The germline CDR1 and CDR2 sequences are SQVTM and ANQGSEA. The CDR3 has 14 amino acids. J lost 3 bases, V lost 7 bases, and 1 base had no gene match.

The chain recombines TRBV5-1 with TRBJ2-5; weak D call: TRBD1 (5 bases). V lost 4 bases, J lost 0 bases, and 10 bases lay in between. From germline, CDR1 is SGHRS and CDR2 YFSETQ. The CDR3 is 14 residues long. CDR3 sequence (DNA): TGCGCCAGCAGCGTCGACAGAAACCAAGAGACCCAGTACTTC. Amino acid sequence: CASSVDRNQETQYF.

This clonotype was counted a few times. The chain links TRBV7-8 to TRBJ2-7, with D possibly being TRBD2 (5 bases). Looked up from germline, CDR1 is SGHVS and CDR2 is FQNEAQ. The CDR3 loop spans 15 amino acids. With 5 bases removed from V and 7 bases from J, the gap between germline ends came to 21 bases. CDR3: CASSPDRGPAWEQYF. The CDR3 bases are TGTGCCAGCAGCCCTGATCGCGGGCCGGCCTGGGAGCAGTACTTC.

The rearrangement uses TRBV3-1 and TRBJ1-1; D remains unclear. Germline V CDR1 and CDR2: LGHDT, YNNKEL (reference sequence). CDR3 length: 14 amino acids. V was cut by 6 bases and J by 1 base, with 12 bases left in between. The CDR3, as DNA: TGTGCCAGCAGAATGGGAAGACGGAACACTGAAGCTTTCTTT. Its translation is CASRMGRRNTEAFF.

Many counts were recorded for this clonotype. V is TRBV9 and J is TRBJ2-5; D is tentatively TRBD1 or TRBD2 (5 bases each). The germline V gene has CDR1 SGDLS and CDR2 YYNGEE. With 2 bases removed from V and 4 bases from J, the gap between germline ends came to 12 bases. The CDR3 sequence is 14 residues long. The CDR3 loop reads CASSVRDRRETQYF. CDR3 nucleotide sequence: TGTGCCAGCAGCGTTAGGGACCGGAGAGAGACCCAGTACTTC.

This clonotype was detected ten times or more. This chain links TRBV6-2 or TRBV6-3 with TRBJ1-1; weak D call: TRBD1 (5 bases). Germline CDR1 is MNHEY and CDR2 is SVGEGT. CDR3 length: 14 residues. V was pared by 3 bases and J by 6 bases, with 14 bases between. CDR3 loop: CASSYAAGDSEAFF. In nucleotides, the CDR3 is TGTGCCAGCAGTTATGCAGCGGGGGATTCTGAAGCTTTCTTT.

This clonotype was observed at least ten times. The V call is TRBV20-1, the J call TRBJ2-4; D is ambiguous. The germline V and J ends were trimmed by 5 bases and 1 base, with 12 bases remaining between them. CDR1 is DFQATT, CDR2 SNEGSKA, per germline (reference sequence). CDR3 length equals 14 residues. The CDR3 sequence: CSAGLGWAKNIQYF. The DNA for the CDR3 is TGCAGTGCTGGCCTGGGTTGGGCCAAAAACATTCAGTACTTC.

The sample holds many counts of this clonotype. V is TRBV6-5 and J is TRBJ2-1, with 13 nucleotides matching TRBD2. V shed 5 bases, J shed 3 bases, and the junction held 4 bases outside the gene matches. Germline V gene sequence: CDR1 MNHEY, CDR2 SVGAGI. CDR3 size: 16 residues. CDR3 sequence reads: CASSTTSGRDYNEQFF. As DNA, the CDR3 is TGTGCCAGCAGTACCACTAGCGGGAGGGACTACAATGAGCAGTTCTTC.

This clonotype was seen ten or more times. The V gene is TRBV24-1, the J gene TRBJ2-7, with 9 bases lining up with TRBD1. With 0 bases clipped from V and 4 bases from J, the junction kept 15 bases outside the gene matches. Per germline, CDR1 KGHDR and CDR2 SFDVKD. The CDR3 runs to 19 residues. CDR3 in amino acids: CATSDLKGQGPSRPYEQYF. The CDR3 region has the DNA TGTGCCACCAGTGATTTGAAGGGACAGGGCCCATCCAGACCGTACGAGCAGTACTTC.

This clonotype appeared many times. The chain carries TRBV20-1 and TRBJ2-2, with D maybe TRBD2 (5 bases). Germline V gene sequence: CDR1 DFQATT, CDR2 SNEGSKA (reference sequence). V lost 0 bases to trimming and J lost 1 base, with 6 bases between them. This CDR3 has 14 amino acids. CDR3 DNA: TGCAGTGCTAGAGATCGGGGGAACACCGGGGAGCTGTTTTTT. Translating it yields CSARDRGNTGELFF.

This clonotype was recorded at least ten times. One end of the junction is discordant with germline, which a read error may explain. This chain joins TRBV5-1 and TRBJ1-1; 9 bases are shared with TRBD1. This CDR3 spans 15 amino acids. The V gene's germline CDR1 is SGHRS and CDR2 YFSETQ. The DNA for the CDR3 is TGTGCCAGCAGTTTAGACAGGGGGGCGAACACTGAAGCTTTCTTT. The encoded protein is CASSLDRGANTEAFF.

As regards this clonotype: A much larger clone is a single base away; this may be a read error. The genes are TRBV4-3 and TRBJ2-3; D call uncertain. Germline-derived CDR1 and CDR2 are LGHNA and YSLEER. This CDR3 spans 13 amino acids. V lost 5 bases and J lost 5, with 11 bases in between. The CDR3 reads CASSRMCGDTQYF. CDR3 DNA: TGCGCCAGCAGCAGGATGTGCGGAGATACGCAGTATTTT.

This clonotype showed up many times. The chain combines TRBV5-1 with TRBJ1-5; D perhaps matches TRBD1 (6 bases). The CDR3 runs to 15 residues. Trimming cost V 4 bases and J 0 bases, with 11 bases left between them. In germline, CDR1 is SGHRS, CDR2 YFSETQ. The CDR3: CASSTGTHSNQPQHF. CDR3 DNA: TGCGCCAGCAGCACCGGGACACATAGCAATCAGCCCCAGCATTTT.

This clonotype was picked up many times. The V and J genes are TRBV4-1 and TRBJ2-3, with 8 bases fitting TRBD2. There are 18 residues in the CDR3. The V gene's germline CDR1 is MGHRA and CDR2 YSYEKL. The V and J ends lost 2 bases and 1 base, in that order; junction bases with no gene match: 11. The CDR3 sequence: CASSQPTEAGDGTDTQYF. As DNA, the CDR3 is TGCGCCAGCAGCCAACCAACCGAAGCGGGAGATGGCACAGATACGCAGTATTTT.

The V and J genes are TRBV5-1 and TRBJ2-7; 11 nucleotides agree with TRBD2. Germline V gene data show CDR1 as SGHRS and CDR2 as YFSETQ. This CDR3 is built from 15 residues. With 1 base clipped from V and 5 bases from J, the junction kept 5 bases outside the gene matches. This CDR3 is CASSLFLAGGDEQYF. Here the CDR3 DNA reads TGCGCCAGCAGCTTGTTCCTAGCGGGAGGAGACGAGCAGTACTTC.

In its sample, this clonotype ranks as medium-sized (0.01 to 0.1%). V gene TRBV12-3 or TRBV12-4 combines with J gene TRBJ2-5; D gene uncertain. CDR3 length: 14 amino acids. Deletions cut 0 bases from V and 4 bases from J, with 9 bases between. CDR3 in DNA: TGTGCCAGCAGTTTAGCCAGTCCCACAGAGACCCAGTACTTC. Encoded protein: CASSLASPTETQYF.

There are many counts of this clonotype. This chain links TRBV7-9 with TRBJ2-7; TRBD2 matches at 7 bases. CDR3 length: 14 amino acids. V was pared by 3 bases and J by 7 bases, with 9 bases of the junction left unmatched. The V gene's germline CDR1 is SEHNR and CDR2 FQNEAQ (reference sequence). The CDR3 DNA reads TGTGCCAGCAGCTTCAGCGGGGCCCTCGGGGAGCAGTACTTC. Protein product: CASSFSGALGEQYF.

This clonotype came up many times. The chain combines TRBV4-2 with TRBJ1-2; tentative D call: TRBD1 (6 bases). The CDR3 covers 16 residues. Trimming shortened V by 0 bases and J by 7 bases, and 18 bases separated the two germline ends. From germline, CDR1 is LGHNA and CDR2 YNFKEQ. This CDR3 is CASSQDARGSSGGYTF. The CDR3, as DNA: TGTGCCAGCAGCCAAGATGCCAGGGGAAGTTCTGGTGGCTACACCTTC.

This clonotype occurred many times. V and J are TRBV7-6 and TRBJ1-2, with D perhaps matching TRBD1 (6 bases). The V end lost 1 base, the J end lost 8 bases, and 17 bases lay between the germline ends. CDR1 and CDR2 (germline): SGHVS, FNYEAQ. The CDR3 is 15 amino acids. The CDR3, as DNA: TGTGCCAGCAGCTTAGATCACAGGACAGTGGGGGGCTACACCTTC. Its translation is CASSLDHRTVGGYTF.

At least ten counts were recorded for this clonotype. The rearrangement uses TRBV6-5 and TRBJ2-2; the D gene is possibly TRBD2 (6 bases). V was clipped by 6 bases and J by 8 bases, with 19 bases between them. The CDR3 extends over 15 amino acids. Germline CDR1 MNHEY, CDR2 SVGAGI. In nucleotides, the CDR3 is TGTGCCAGCAGATCCTCCGGGACTCCCACAGGGGAGCTGTTTTTT. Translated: CASRSSGTPTGELFF.

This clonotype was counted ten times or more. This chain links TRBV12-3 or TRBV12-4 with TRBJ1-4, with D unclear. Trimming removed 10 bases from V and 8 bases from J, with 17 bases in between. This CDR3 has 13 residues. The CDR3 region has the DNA TGTGCCAACATTAAAACCGGGAACGAAAAACTGTTTTTT. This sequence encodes CANIKTGNEKLFF.

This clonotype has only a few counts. The CDR3 nucleotides read TGTGCCAGCAGTGGCTTAGCGGGGGGCTACAATGAGCAGTTCTTC. The encoded protein is CASSGLAGGYNEQFF. The chain carries TRBV2 and TRBJ2-1; 10 bases are shared with TRBD2. The CDR3 spans 15 residues. Germline CDR1 and CDR2: SNHLY and FYNNEI. V was pared by 4 bases and J by 3 bases, with 3 bases of the junction left unmatched.

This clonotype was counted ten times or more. The CDR3 loop reads CSAREQGAWDTEAFF. CDR3 nucleotide sequence: TGCAGTGCTAGGGAACAGGGGGCCTGGGACACTGAAGCTTTCTTT. The gene calls are TRBV20-1 and TRBJ1-1, with 9 bases that match TRBD1. CDR3 length: 15 amino acids. From germline, CDR1 is DFQATT and CDR2 SNEGSKA (reference sequence). V lost 3 bases to trimming and J lost 3 bases; unmatched junction nucleotides: 8.

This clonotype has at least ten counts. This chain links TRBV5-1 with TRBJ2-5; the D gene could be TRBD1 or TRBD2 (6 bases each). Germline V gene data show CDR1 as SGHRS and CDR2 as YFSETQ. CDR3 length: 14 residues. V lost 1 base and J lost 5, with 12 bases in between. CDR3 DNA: TGCGCCAGCAGCTTGCGGGGGCTCGGGGAGACCCAGTACTTC. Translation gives CASSLRGLGETQYF. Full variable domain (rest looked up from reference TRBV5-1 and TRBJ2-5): KAGVTQTPRYLIKTRGQQVTLSCSPISGHRSVSWYQQTPGQGLQFLFEYFSETQRNKGNFPGRFSGRQFSNSRSEMNVSTLELGDSALYLCASSLRGLGETQYFGPGTRLLVL.

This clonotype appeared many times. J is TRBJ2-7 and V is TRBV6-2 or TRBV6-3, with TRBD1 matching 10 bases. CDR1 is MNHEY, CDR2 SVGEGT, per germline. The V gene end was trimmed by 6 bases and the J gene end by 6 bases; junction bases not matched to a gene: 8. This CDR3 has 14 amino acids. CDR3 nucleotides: TGTGCCAGCAGGCACCCCGGGACAGGGGCCGAGCAGTACTTC. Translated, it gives CASRHPGTGAEQYF.

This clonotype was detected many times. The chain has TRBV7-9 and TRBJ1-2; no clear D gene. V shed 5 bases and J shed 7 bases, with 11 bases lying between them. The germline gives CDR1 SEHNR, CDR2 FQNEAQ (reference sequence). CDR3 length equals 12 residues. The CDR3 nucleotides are TGTGCCAGCAGCAGTGACGGTGTTGGCTACACCTTC. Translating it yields CASSSDGVGYTF.

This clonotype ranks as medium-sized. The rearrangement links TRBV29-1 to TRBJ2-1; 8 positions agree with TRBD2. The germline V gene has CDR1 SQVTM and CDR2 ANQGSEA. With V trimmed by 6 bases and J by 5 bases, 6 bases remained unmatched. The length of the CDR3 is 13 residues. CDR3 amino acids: CSVWTSQNNEQFF. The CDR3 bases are TGCAGCGTCTGGACTAGCCAAAACAATGAGCAGTTCTTC.